The T cell receptor (beta chain) under discussion was sequenced for a study of T cell responses to AZD1222 COVID-19 vaccine. Assay: immunoSEQ multiplex PCR; the TCRdb copy retains only in-frame clones and omits some. The sample has about 83,000 clones, approximately 92% seen once. Comments on this clone: Its specificity is unknown.

Study-wide findings and caveats: Among spike-specific TCRs, nearly half reportedly target unmutated variant regions. The span of vaccine-associated CD4 TCRs extended across spike, with dominance at 160-218 and 743-854. The donor cohort was predominantly white British with a female majority, and clonal diversity may have been underestimated. Only after the peak T cell response were repertoires sampled.

The CDR3 has 16 amino acids. Germline V gene data show CDR1 as PRHDT and CDR2 as FYEKMQ (reference sequence). Trimming took 1 base from V and 2 from J, leaving 13 bases between them. The sample consisted of peripheral blood, taken on day 0 of AZD1222 vaccination. V gene TRBV13 combines with J gene TRBJ2-3; D may be TRBD2 (6 bases). This TCR derives from an adult in good health. The CDR3 DNA follows: TGTGCCAGCAGCTTAGTAGGTAGCGGCCTCACAGATACGCAGTATTTT. It specifies CASSLVGSGLTDTQYF.